Listed here is a single T cell receptor beta chain. This specimen belongs to a study of shared clonotypes between healthy human individuals. The germline CDR1 and CDR2 sequences are MNHNS and SASEGT. There are 17 residues in the CDR3. Trimming shortened V by 2 bases and J by 0 bases, and 14 bases separated the two germline ends. The protocol was immunoSEQ multiplex PCR, while the TCRdb copy is restricted to in-frame clones and leaves out a portion. Of 2 million or so clones in the sample, 85% to 95% were seen once. Sample: naive CD4+ T cells sorted from blood. Subset defined: CD45RA+ positively selected. The receptor was isolated from a man between 18 and 35 years old in good health. This chain links TRBV6-1 with TRBJ1-3; possible D gene TRBD1, 5 bases. This CDR3 is CASSESTGGLSGNTIYF. The DNA of the CDR3 is TGTGCCAGCAGTGAATCCACAGGAGGGCTCTCTGGAAACACCATATATTTT.